These 20 T cell receptor beta chains were all obtained from the same sample, sequenced in a study of human T cells and chemical hapten exposure. TCRdb fed the RACE reads into MiXCR, producing one record per CDR3 protein. The sample yields about 120,000 distinct CDR3 sequences, roughly an eighth seen once. Time point of the sample: patch test 1, 2 weeks after DPC sensitization. The treatment denotes: therapeutic diphenylcyclopropenone sensitization with weekly scalp DPC. Source: whole blood, taken in connection with sensitization to the hapten diphenylcyclopropenone (DPC). The receptors stem from a woman in her 50s with alopecia areata. Some clones in this sample may be carry-over from other donors' samples.

The chain couples TRBV7-9 to TRBJ1-2; D is undetermined. This CDR3 is built from 15 residues. The germline gives CDR1 SEHNR, CDR2 FQNEAQ (reference sequence). V was trimmed by 4 bases and J by 6 bases, leaving 18 bases between them. In DNA, the CDR3 is TGTGCCAGCAGCTACGACTATTGGCAGAGTGATGGCTACACCTTC. It yields the protein CASSYDYWQSDGYTF.

In its sample, this clonotype was seen many times. This chain uses TRBV7-2 with TRBJ2-7; unclear D gene. Germline lookup yields CDR1 SGHTA and CDR2 FQGNSA. Deletions cut 4 bases from V and 5 bases from J, with 12 bases between. The CDR3 loop spans 13 amino acids. The CDR3 nucleotides are TGTGCCAGCAGCTCTCCTCTGAAGCACGAGCAGTACTTC. This translates into CASSSPLKHEQYF.

This clonotype showed up just a few times. J is TRBJ1-4 and V is TRBV28; D is ambiguous. The CDR3 totals 14 residues. CDR1 MDHEN and CDR2 SYDVKM come from the germline V gene. Deletions cut 3 bases from V and 4 bases from J, with 9 bases between. DNA of the CDR3: TGTGCCAGCAGTTTGGAGGGCGGTAATGAAAAACTGTTTTTT. Translated, it gives CASSLEGGNEKLFF.

This clonotype was seen ten or more times. The chain joins TRBV7-6 to TRBJ2-2, with 11 bases fitting TRBD2. V shed 2 bases and J 6 bases; nucleotides not matched to a gene: 2. There are 15 residues in the CDR3. Germline V gene sequence: CDR1 SGHVS, CDR2 FNYEAQ. For the CDR3, the DNA is TGTGCCAGCAGCTTAAAGGGACTAGCGGCCGGGGAGCTGTTTTTT. Protein: CASSLKGLAAGELFF.

Many counts were recorded for this clonotype. The chain uses TRBV28 and TRBJ1-3, with D unresolved. CDR1 is MDHEN, CDR2 SYDVKM, per germline. This CDR3 is 14 amino acids long. V dropped 2 bases and J dropped 2 bases, with 7 bases sitting between them. The CDR3, as DNA: TGTGCCAGCAGTTTACGTCCTGCTGGAAACACCATATATTTT. Residues: CASSLRPAGNTIYF.

V is TRBV12-3 or TRBV12-4 and J is TRBJ2-2; D is ambiguous. CDR3 length: 14 residues. V was cut by 7 bases and J by 5 bases, with 14 bases left in between. The CDR3 nucleotides read TGTGCCAGCATCAAATTGTCCCGAACCGGGGAGCTGTTTTTT. Its translation is CASIKLSRTGELFF.

This clonotype was found many times. The CDR3 loop is CASRYYWTVSIEGTEAFF. CDR3 bases: TGTGCCAGCAGGTACTATTGGACAGTGAGCATTGAGGGCACTGAAGCTTTCTTT. The chain couples TRBV12-3 or TRBV12-4 to TRBJ1-1; possibly TRBD1 for D (6 bases). The ends were cut back, 6 bases at V and 4 bases at J, with 27 bases in the middle. The CDR3 loop spans 18 amino acids.

This clonotype was seen at least ten times. The J gene is TRBJ1-4, the V gene TRBV20-1; no clear D gene. The CDR3 covers 12 residues. Trimming took off 6 bases at V and 3 bases at J, with 8 bases between the two ends. The germline gives CDR1 DFQATT, CDR2 SNEGSKA (reference sequence). CDR3 nucleotide sequence: TGCAGTGCCACGCGACCTAATGAAAAACTGTTTTTT. It translates to CSATRPNEKLFF.

V and J are TRBV28 and TRBJ2-4, with 12 bases identical to TRBD1. Germline trimming cut 3 bases from V and 6 bases from J; bases unmatched to any gene: 6. Looked up from germline, CDR1 is MDHEN and CDR2 is SYDVKM. The length of the CDR3 is 16 residues. The CDR3 DNA reads as TGTGCCAGCAGTTTCCGGGACAGGGGGCCGGGAAACATTCAGTACTTC. The encoded protein is CASSFRDRGPGNIQYF.

V usage is TRBV10-3 and J usage is TRBJ1-1, with D unclear. This CDR3 contains 13 residues. V was pared by 6 bases and J by 0 bases, with 8 bases between. In germline, CDR1 is ENHRY, CDR2 SYGVKD. CDR3 nucleotide sequence: TGTGCCATCAGGGTTCAGTTGAACACTGAAGCTTTCTTT. Translation gives CAIRVQLNTEAFF.

The table lists this clonotype with many counts. This sequence joins TRBV4-1 and TRBJ1-1, with a tentative D call TRBD1 (6 bases). There are 15 residues in the CDR3. CDR1 MGHRA and CDR2 YSYEKL come from the germline V gene. The V end lost 4 bases, the J end lost 0 bases, and 12 bases lay between the germline ends. The CDR3 loop is CASSRQDLMNTEAFF. For the CDR3, the DNA is TGCGCCAGCAGCCGACAGGACCTTATGAACACTGAAGCTTTCTTT.

This clonotype was counted many times. The chain links TRBV4-2 to TRBJ1-2; D gene ambiguous. Per germline, CDR1 LGHNA and CDR2 YNFKEQ. The length of the CDR3 is 17 residues. V shed 2 bases and J shed 4 bases, with 20 bases lying between them. CDR3 sequence (DNA): TGTGCCAGCAGCCAAACCTTAGCTGGGGAAGCCCTCTATGGCTACACCTTC. Translation gives CASSQTLAGEALYGYTF.

V is TRBV7-9 and J is TRBJ1-4, with D perhaps matching TRBD1 (5 bases). Germline-derived CDR1 and CDR2 are SEHNR and FQNEAQ (reference sequence). The CDR3 contains 12 residues. Trimming removed 5 bases from V and 7 bases from J, with 8 bases in between. CDR3 protein: CASSGGSEKLFF. The CDR3 nucleotides are TGTGCCAGCAGCGGGGGGAGTGAAAAACTGTTTTTT.

This clonotype has at least ten counts. The CDR3 DNA sequence: TGTGCCAGCAGACAGAACACTGAAGCTTTCTTT. Encoded protein: CASRQNTEAFF. This chain joins TRBV6-2 or TRBV6-3 and TRBJ1-1; no clear D. The CDR3 has 11 residues. Germline lookup yields CDR1 MNHEY and CDR2 SVGEGT. The V and J ends lost 6 bases and 1 base respectively, with 3 bases between them.

This clonotype was counted ten times or more. This chain links TRBV28 with TRBJ1-1; 8 nucleotides line up with TRBD1. Germline assignment: CDR1 MDHEN and CDR2 SYDVKM. The trim removed 6 bases at V and 4 bases at J, leaving 7 bases unmatched. The CDR3 has 14 amino acids. CDR3 DNA sequence: TGTGCCAGCAGACAGGGGGGGTTTGCCACTGAAGCTTTCTTT. It yields the protein CASRQGGFATEAFF.

This chain links TRBV28 with TRBJ2-7; D gene ambiguous. From germline, CDR1 is MDHEN and CDR2 SYDVKM. Trimming stripped 2 bases from V and 6 bases from J, with 17 bases between. The CDR3 loop spans 15 amino acids. The CDR3 DNA follows: TGTGCCAGCAGTTTAGGGTCCGTGACGTATGCCGAGCAGTACTTC. Translated, it gives CASSLGSVTYAEQYF.

V and J are TRBV20-1 and TRBJ1-1; D is ambiguous. V lost 3 bases and J lost 8, with 13 bases in between. CDR1 is DFQATT and CDR2 is SNEGSKA in the germline V gene (reference sequence). The CDR3 runs to 12 residues. CDR3 loop: CSARPVTYEAFF. The CDR3 nucleotides are TGCAGTGCTAGGCCGGTGACATACGAAGCTTTCTTT.

This clonotype was observed many times. The chain links TRBV24-1 to TRBJ2-3; 9 nucleotides align to TRBD2. Germline V CDR1 and CDR2: KGHDR, SFDVKD. V lost 3 bases to trimming and J lost 2 bases; unmatched junction nucleotides: 11. CDR3 size: 18 residues. CDR3: CATSDPSGADSYTDTQYF. CDR3 nucleotides: TGTGCCACCAGTGATCCTAGCGGGGCGGACTCATACACAGATACGCAGTATTTT.

About this clonotype itself: Given the absence of the conserved phenylalanine or tryptophan at the CDR3 end, a read error is likely. The chain is built from TRBV6-2 or TRBV6-3 and TRBJ1-1; D ambiguous. V lost 6 bases, J lost 8 bases, and 10 bases lay in between. Looked up from germline, CDR1 is MNHEY and CDR2 is SVGEGT. This CDR3 has 11 amino acids. CDR3 in amino acids: CASSQSAEAFS. The CDR3 DNA is TGTGCCAGCAGCCAAAGCGCGGAAGCTTTCTCT.

This clonotype came up a few times. V and J are TRBV6-2 or TRBV6-3 and TRBJ2-1, with TRBD1 matching over 7 bases. Germline V lookup: CDR1 MNHEY, CDR2 SVGEGT. Trimming removed 8 bases from V and 0 bases from J; junction bases left unmatched: 16. The CDR3 covers 18 residues. CDR3 protein: CASQYPTGAQSSYNEQFF. The CDR3 nucleotides are TGTGCCAGCCAATACCCAACAGGGGCCCAGAGCTCCTACAATGAGCAGTTCTTC.